These 13 T cell receptor beta chains were sequenced from one sample in a study of siplizumab effects on memory and regulatory T cells. Data came from immunoSEQ multiplex PCR; TCRdb stores just in-frame clones and leaves some out. The sample contains about 80,000 clones, approximately 95% of which appear only once. The material sequenced was CD8+ T cells sorted from blood. These receptor sequences come from a human donor in good health.

The chain recombines TRBV14 with TRBJ2-1; 13 bases align to TRBD2. The V segment lost 1 base and the J segment 1 base; nucleotides outside the gene matches: 10. This CDR3 is built from 20 residues. CDR1 and CDR2 from the germline V gene are SGHDN and FVKESK. CDR3 nucleotides: TGTGCCAGCAGCCAAGGTCTAACTAGCGGGAGGGATACTTCCTACAATGAGCAGTTCTTC. It encodes CASSQGLTSGRDTSYNEQFF.

This clone was seen only a few times. The genes are TRBV6-4 and TRBJ2-3; D possibly matches TRBD1 or TRBD2 (5 bases each). The CDR3 spans 16 residues. Trimming cost V 2 bases and J 3 bases, with 15 bases left between them. Germline V gives CDR1 MRHNA, CDR2 SNTAGT. CDR3 sequence: CASSDQWGRGTDTQYF. The DNA for the CDR3 is TGTGCCAGCAGTGACCAGTGGGGGAGAGGGACAGATACGCAGTATTTT.

This chain joins TRBV10-1 and TRBJ2-6; D ambiguous. Germline CDR1 is WNHNN and CDR2 is SYGVQD (reference sequence). Trimming took 5 bases from V and 0 from J, leaving 5 bases between them. CDR3 length: 14 amino acids. CDR3 nucleotide sequence: TGCGCCAGCAGTAACAACTCTGGGGCCAACGTCCTGACTTTC. This gives the protein CASSNNSGANVLTF.

The count of this clone is one. The CDR3: CASSFATSGDSYNEQFF. CDR3 nucleotide sequence: TGTGCCAGCAGCTTTGCGACTAGCGGAGACTCCTACAATGAGCAGTTCTTC. The chain carries TRBV11-2 and TRBJ2-1, with 9 bases aligning to TRBD2. From germline, CDR1 is SGHAT and CDR2 FQNNGV. There are 17 residues in the CDR3. The V and J ends lost 3 bases and 0 bases, in that order; junction bases with no gene match: 6.

The V and J genes are TRBV19 and TRBJ1-1; 7 nucleotides line up with TRBD1. The CDR3 is made up of 15 amino acids. V lost 1 base, J lost 1 base, and 3 bases stayed unmatched. The germline CDR1 and CDR2 sequences are LNHDA and SQIVND (reference sequence). The CDR3 nucleotides read TGTGCCAGTAGTATAGGGGACAGATCGAACACTGAAGCTTTCTTT. Protein product: CASSIGDRSNTEAFF.

The chain combines TRBV19 with TRBJ1-5; 7 bases fit TRBD1. Germline V lookup: CDR1 LNHDA, CDR2 SQIVND (reference sequence). The CDR3 spans 16 residues. V lost 5 bases, J lost 6 bases, and 13 bases stayed unmatched. CDR3 nucleotides: TGTGCCAGTAGTGGATTTTACAGGGGTAGTAGTCAGCCCCAGCATTTT. Amino acids: CASSGFYRGSSQPQHF.

This rearrangement joins TRBV19 to TRBJ1-2; no clear D gene. The V end was cut by 6 bases, the J end by 6 bases, with 11 bases between. Per the germline V gene, CDR1 is LNHDA and CDR2 is SQIVND (reference sequence). The CDR3 has 12 residues. This CDR3 is CASSPWSDGYTF. The CDR3 nucleotides read TGTGCCAGTAGCCCCTGGAGCGATGGCTACACCTTC.

The V call is TRBV7-2, the J call TRBJ2-7, with D possibly being TRBD1 (5 bases). CDR3 length equals 13 residues. CDR1 SGHTA and CDR2 FQGNSA come from the germline V gene. V lost 2 bases, J lost 5 bases, and 10 bases lay in between. CDR3 coding DNA: TGTGCCAGCAGCTTATCGGCAGGGAACGAGCAGTACTTC. It translates to CASSLSAGNEQYF.

This chain connects TRBV7-4 to TRBJ2-1; 10 bases are shared with TRBD2. Germline CDR1 and CDR2: SGHVT and SQSDAQ. The CDR3 runs 16 residues. J lost 2 bases, V lost 4 bases, and 5 bases had no gene match. The CDR3 DNA is TGTGCCAGCAGCTCAGCTAGCGGGAGCACCTACAATGAGCAGTTCTTC. This codes for CASSSASGSTYNEQFF.

The V gene is TRBV7-2, the J gene TRBJ2-7; D not resolved. Germline V gene lookup returns CDR1 SGHTA and CDR2 FQGNSA. Between the trimmed V and J ends, which lost 5 bases and 2 bases, there was a span of 13 bases. The CDR3 loop spans 14 amino acids. CDR3 loop: CASSPEWRPYEQYF. CDR3 DNA: TGTGCCAGCAGCCCGGAGTGGAGACCCTACGAGCAGTACTTC.

This chain uses TRBV12-5 with TRBJ2-2; 10 nucleotides align to TRBD1. The CDR3 runs to 16 residues. Germline V gene lookup returns CDR1 LGHNT and CDR2 FRNRAP. The CDR3 reads CARPRQGALVTGELFF. For the CDR3, the DNA is TGTGCCAGGCCGAGACAGGGGGCTTTGGTCACCGGGGAGCTGTTTTTT.

The DNA for the CDR3 is TGTGCCAGCAGCTACGGGGCTAGCATACGCTACGAGCAGTACTTC. Its translation is CASSYGASIRYEQYF. The rearrangement links TRBV11-2 to TRBJ2-7, with D perhaps being TRBD1 or TRBD2 (5 bases each). Per the germline V gene, CDR1 is SGHAT and CDR2 is FQNNGV. CDR3 size: 15 residues. Trimming stripped 4 bases from V and 3 bases from J, with 16 bases between. The full variable domain, in which reference TRBV11-2 and TRBJ2-7 provide the parts outside the CDR3, is EAGVAQSPRYKIIEKRQSVAFWCNPISGHATLYWYQQILGQGPKLLIQFQNNGVVDDSQLPKDRFSAERLKGVDSTLKIQPAKLEDSAVYLCASSYGASIRYEQYFGPGTRLTVT.

In DNA form, the CDR3 reads TGTGCCAGCAGCTTAAGTAGGGGACGGATTAATTCACCCCTCCACTTT. Amino acids: CASSLSRGRINSPLHF. V is TRBV5-4 and J is TRBJ1-6; tentatively, D is TRBD1 (5 bases). Trimming cost V 2 bases and J 6 bases, with 15 bases left between them. This CDR3 has 16 residues. In germline, CDR1 is SGHNT, CDR2 YYREEE (reference sequence). The whole variable domain, filled in from reference TRBV5-4 and TRBJ1-6, reads ETGVTQSPTHLIKTRGQQVTLRCSSQSGHNTVSWYQQALGQGPQFIFQYYREEENGRGNFPPRFSGLQFPNYSSELNVNALELDDSALYLCASSLSRGRINSPLHFGNGTRLTVT.